Included here is one T cell receptor (beta chain) sequence, with context. The source of the sample is a study of CD8 T cells in Susac syndrome. RNA amounts of about 0.5 to 1 ug underwent reverse transcription with random hexamers. In TCRdb, the immunoSEQ multiplex PCR reads were re-called with MiXCR into one record per CDR3 protein. The sample carries some 200,000 distinct CDR3 sequences, approximately 94% recorded once. This CDR3 has 13 residues. CDR1 SGHTA and CDR2 FQGNSA come from the germline V gene. V lost 7 bases to trimming and J lost 4 bases, with 11 bases between them. The source of this sequence is a human donor in good health. The chain carries TRBV7-2 and TRBJ2-1; D remains ambiguous. Sequencing input: CD4+ T cells from PBMCs. The CDR3 spells CASNGFSYNEQFF. CDR3 DNA: TGTGCCAGCAATGGCTTCTCGTACAATGAGCAGTTCTTC.